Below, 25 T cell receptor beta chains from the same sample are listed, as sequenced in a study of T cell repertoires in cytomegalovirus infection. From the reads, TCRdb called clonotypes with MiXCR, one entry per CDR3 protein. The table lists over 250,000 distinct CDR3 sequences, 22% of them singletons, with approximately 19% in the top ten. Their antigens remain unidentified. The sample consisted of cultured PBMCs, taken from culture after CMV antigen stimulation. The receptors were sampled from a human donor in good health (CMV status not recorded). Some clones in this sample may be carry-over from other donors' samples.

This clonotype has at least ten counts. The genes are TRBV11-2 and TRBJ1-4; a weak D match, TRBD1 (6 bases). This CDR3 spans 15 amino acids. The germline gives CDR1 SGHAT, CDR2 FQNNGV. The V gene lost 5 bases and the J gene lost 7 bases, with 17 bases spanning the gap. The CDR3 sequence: CASSPHREWGEKLFF. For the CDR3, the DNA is TGTGCCAGCAGCCCTCACAGGGAGTGGGGTGAAAAACTGTTTTTT.

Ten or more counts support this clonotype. The DNA of the CDR3 is TGTGCCAGCAGCTTAGCGCGAACGAGACAGGGCTTGAACACTGAAGCTTTCTTT. It is translated as CASSLARTRQGLNTEAFF. This chain joins TRBV7-2 and TRBJ1-1; 7 bases are a match to TRBD1. The junction had 10 bases not matched to a gene; V was cut back by 0 bases and J by 0 bases. This CDR3 contains 18 residues. Germline V gene lookup returns CDR1 SGHTA and CDR2 FQGNSA. Drawing the rest from reference TRBV7-2 and TRBJ1-1, the complete variable domain is GAGVSQSPSNKVTEKGKDVELRCDPISGHTALYWYRQSLGQGLEFLIYFQGNSAPDKSGLPSDRFSAERTGGSVSTLTIQRTQQEDSAVYLCASSLARTRQGLNTEAFFGQGTRLTVV.

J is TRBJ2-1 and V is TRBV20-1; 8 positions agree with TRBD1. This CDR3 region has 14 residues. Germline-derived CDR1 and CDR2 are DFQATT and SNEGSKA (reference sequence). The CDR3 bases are TGCAGAGCTCCCAGGGCAGGGGGCTTCGGTGAGCAGTTCTTC. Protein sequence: CRAPRAGGFGEQFF.

The CDR3 spells CAGKREFSETQYF. CDR3 nucleotide sequence: TGTGCCGGCAAGCGGGAGTTTTCAGAGACCCAGTACTTC. V usage is TRBV2 and J usage is TRBJ2-5; 8 bases agree with TRBD2. The CDR3 extends over 13 amino acids. V dropped 11 bases and J dropped 4; count of bases not matched to a gene: 9. The germline V gene has CDR1 SNHLY and CDR2 FYNNEI.

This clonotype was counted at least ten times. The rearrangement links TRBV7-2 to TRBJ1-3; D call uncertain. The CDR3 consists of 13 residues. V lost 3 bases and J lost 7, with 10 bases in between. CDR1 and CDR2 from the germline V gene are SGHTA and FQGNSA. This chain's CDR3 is CASSLTTGNTIYF. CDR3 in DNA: TGTGCCAGCAGCTTGACAACCGGGAACACCATATATTTT.

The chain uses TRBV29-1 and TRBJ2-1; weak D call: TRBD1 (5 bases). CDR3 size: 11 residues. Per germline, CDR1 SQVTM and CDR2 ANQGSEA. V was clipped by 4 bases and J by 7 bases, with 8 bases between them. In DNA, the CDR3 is TGCAGCGTTGTCTCAGGGAATGAGCAGTTCTTC. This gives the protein CSVVSGNEQFF.

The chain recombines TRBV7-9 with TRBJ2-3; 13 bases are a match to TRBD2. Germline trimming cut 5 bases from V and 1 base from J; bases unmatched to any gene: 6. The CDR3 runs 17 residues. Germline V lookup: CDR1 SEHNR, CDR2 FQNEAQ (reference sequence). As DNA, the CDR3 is TGTGCCAGCAGCAGACCGGGACTAGCGGGACGCACAGATACGCAGTATTTT. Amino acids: CASSRPGLAGRTDTQYF.

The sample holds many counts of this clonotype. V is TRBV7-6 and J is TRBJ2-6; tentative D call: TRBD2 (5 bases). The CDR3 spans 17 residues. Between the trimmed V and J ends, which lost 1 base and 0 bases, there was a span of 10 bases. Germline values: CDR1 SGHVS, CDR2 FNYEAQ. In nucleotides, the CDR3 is TGTGCCAGCAGCTTAGGGGAGTACGGCTCTGGGGCCAACGTCCTGACTTTC. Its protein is CASSLGEYGSGANVLTF.

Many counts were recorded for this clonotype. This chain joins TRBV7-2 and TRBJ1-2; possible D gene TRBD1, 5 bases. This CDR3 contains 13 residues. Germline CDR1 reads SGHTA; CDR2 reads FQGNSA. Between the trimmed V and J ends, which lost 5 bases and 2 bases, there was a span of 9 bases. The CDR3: CASSQDSNYGYTF. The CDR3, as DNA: TGTGCCAGCAGCCAAGACAGCAACTATGGCTACACCTTC.

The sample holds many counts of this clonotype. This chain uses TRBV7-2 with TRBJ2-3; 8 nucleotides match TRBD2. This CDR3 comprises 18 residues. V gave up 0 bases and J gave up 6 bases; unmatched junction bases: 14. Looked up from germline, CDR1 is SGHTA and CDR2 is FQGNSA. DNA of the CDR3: TGTGCCAGCAGCTTAGCGCTAGCGGGTGCGACTTGGGGGGATACGCAGTATTTT. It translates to CASSLALAGATWGDTQYF.

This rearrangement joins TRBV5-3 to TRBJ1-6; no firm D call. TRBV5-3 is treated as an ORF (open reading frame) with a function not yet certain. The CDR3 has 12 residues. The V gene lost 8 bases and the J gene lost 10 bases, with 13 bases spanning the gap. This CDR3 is CASSPIGSPLHF. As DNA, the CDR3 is TGTGCCAGCAGCCCTATTGGCTCACCCCTCCACTTT.

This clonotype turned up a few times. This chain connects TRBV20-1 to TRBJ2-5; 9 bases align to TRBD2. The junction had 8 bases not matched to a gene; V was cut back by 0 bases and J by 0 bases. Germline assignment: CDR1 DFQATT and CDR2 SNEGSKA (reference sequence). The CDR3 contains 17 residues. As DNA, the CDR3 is TGCAGTGCTAGAGATCCTAGGACTAGCGCTTACCAAGAGACCCAGTACTTC. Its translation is CSARDPRTSAYQETQYF.

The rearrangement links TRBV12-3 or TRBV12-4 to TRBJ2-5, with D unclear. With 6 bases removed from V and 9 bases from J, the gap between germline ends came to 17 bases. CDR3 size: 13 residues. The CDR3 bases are TGTGCCAGCAGGGGCGGCTATCTTGGGGCCCAGTACTTC. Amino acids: CASRGGYLGAQYF.

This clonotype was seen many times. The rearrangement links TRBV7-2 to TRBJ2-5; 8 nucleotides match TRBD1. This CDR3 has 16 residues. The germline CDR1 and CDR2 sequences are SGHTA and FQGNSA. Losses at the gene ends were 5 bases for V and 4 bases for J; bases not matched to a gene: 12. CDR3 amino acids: CASSPRVQGARETQYF. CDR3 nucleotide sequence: TGTGCCAGCAGCCCTCGGGTGCAGGGGGCACGAGAGACCCAGTACTTC.

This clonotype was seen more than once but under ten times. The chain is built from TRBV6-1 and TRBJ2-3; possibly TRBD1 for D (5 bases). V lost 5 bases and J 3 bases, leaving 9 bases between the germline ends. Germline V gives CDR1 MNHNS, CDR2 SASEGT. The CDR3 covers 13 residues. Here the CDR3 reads CASSSRVTDTQYF. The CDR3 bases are TGTGCCAGCAGTTCCAGGGTGACAGATACGCAGTATTTT.

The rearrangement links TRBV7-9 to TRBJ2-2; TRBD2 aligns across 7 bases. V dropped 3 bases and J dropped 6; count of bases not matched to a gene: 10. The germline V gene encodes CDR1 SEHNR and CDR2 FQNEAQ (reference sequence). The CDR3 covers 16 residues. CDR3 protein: CASSLRLAAGPGELFF. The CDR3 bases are TGTGCCAGCAGCTTGAGGCTAGCGGCGGGGCCCGGGGAGCTGTTTTTT.

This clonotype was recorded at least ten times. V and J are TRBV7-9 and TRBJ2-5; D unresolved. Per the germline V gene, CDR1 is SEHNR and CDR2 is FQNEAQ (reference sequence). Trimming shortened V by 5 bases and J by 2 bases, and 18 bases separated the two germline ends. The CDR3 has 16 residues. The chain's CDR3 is CASSPLSGQVQETQYF. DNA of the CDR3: TGTGCCAGCAGCCCTCTGTCGGGTCAGGTACAAGAGACCCAGTACTTC.

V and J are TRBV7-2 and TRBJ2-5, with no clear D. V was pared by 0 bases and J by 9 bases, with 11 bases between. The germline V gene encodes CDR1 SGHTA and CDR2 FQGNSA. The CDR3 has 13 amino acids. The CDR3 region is CASSLAPWAPQYF. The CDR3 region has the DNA TGTGCCAGCAGCTTAGCGCCGTGGGCGCCCCAGTACTTC.

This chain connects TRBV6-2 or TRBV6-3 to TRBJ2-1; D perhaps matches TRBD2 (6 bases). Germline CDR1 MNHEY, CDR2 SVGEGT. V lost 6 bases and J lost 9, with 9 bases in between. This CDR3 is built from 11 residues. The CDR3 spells CASSNGGEQFF. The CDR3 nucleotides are TGTGCCAGCAGCAACGGGGGTGAGCAGTTCTTC.

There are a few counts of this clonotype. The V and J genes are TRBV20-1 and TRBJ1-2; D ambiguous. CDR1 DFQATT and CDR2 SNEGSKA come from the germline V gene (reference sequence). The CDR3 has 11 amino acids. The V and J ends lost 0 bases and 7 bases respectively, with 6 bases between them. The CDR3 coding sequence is TGCAGTGCTAGAGATTTTCTTGGCTACACCTTC. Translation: CSARDFLGYTF.

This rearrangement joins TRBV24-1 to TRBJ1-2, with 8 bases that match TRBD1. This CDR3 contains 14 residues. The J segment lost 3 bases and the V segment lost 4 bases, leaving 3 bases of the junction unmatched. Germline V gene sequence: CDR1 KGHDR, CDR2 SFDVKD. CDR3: CATSEADRDYGYTF. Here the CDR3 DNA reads TGTGCCACCAGTGAAGCGGACAGGGACTATGGCTACACCTTC.

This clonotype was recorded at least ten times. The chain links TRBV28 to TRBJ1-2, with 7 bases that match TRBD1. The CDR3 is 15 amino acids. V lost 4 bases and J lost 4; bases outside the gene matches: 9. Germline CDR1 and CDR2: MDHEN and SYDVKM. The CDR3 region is CASSSGQASLYGYTF. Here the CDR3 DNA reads TGTGCCAGCAGTTCCGGACAGGCCAGCCTCTATGGCTACACCTTC.

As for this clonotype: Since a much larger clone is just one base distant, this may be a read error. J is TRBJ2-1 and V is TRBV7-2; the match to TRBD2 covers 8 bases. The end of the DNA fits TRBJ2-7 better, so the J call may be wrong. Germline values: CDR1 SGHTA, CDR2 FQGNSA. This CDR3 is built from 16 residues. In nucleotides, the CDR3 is TGTGCCAGCAGCTTAGTACGCACTAGCGGTGGGGGAGAGCAGTACTTC. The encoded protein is CASSLVRTSGGGEQYF.

The CDR3 nucleotides read TGTGCCAGCAGACAGGGGAGCTCCTACGAGCAGTACTTC. Protein sequence: CASRQGSSYEQYF. This chain joins TRBV7-2 and TRBJ2-7; 7 bases are shared with TRBD1. Germline assignment: CDR1 SGHTA and CDR2 FQGNSA. The CDR3 length is 13 residues. The V gene end was trimmed by 6 bases and the J gene end by 0 bases; junction bases not matched to a gene: 2.

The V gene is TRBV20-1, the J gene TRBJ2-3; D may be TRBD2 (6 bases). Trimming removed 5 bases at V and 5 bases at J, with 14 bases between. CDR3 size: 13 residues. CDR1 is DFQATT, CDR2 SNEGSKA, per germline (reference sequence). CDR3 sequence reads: CSAWAGSQDTQYF. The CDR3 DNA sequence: TGCAGTGCTTGGGCGGGGAGTCAAGATACGCAGTATTTT.